Below are 10 T cell receptor beta chains sequenced from a single sample in a study of control samples from healthy donors and cancer patients. The data were produced by immunoSEQ multiplex PCR, yet TCRdb's version contains in-frame clones alone and is incomplete. The profile shows several thousand clones, 80% to 90% of them singletons. Sample: formalin-fixed, paraffin-embedded tissue. The receptor source for this set is a female donor with lung cancer.

The V call is TRBV9, the J call TRBJ1-5; possible D gene TRBD1, 5 bases. This CDR3 is 15 amino acids long. Trimming pared 1 base from V and 4 bases from J, leaving 12 bases between. Germline CDR1 is SGDLS and CDR2 is YYNGEE. CDR3 amino acids: CASSVSDSSNQPQHF. The CDR3 DNA follows: TGTGCCAGCAGCGTATCCGACAGCTCGAATCAGCCCCAGCATTTT.

This clone has a handful of counts. The genes are TRBV2 and TRBJ1-2; D remains unclear. This CDR3 has 14 residues. Germline CDR1 and CDR2: SNHLY and FYNNEI. Trimming stripped 2 bases from V and 1 base from J, with 8 bases between. The CDR3 region has the DNA TGTGCCAGCAGTGAACAAGGGTATAACTATGGCTACACCTTC. This codes for CASSEQGYNYGYTF. The full variable domain, completed using reference TRBV2 and TRBJ1-2, is EPEVTQTPSHQVTQMGQEVILRCVPISNHLYFYWYRQILGQKVEFLVSFYNNEISEKSEIFDDQFSVERPDGSNFTLKIRSTKLEDSAMYFCASSEQGYNYGYTFGSGTRLTVV.

This clone was observed a few times. V usage is TRBV4-2 and J usage is TRBJ2-5, with 8 bases lining up with TRBD2. Germline CDR1 reads LGHNA; CDR2 reads YNFKEQ. The trim removed 1 base at V and 4 bases at J, leaving 5 bases unmatched. The CDR3 has 15 amino acids. CDR3 coding DNA: TGTGCCAGCAGCCAAGCGGGACTAGAGGGAGAGACCCAGTACTTC. Translating it yields CASSQAGLEGETQYF.

The chain uses TRBV4-1 and TRBJ2-1; unclear D gene. The CDR3 covers 15 residues. Trimming removed 1 base at V and 6 bases at J, with 13 bases between. The germline gives CDR1 MGHRA, CDR2 YSYEKL. The CDR3 spells CASSQVPGPSNEQFF. For the CDR3, the DNA is TGCGCCAGCAGCCAAGTCCCAGGACCCAGCAATGAGCAGTTCTTC.

The chain carries TRBV3-1 (or the pseudogene TRBV3-2) and TRBJ2-7; the D is unclear. The CDR3 spans 13 residues. Germline V gene lookup returns CDR1 LGHDT and CDR2 YNNKEL (reference sequence). Trimming shortened V by 4 bases and J by 13 bases, and 20 bases separated the two germline ends. CDR3 nucleotides: TGTGCCAGCAGCCCCCAAACGGACGCAAGAATCTACTTC. It yields the protein CASSPQTDARIYF.

This sequence joins TRBV30 and TRBJ1-5; D perhaps matches TRBD1 (5 bases). This CDR3 is 16 amino acids long. V was pared by 3 bases and J by 4 bases, with 19 bases between. CDR1 and CDR2 from the germline V gene are GTSNPN and SVGIG (reference sequence). The CDR3 bases are TGTGCCTGGAGCGCGGGACCGGGGCTACAAAATCAGCCCCAGCATTTT. It specifies CAWSAGPGLQNQPQHF.

The CDR3 sequence: CASSEAAGAVGNQPQHF. The CDR3 DNA follows: TGTGCCAGCAGTGAAGCGGCAGGGGCGGTAGGAAATCAGCCCCAGCATTTT. The J gene is TRBJ1-5, the V gene TRBV6-1; a weak D match, TRBD1 (6 bases). The germline V and J ends were trimmed by 0 bases and 4 bases, with 16 bases remaining between them. The germline V gene has CDR1 MNHNS and CDR2 SASEGT. This CDR3 comprises 17 residues.

V and J are TRBV7-8 and TRBJ2-1; D is undetermined. Trimming left V 3 bases short and J 3 bases short, with 12 bases between. CDR3 length equals 15 residues. The germline V gene has CDR1 SGHVS and CDR2 FQNEAQ. CDR3 protein: CASSLFGSFYNEQFF. The DNA of the CDR3 is TGTGCCAGCAGCTTGTTTGGCTCCTTCTACAATGAGCAGTTCTTC.

The J gene is TRBJ2-7, the V gene TRBV6-2 or TRBV6-3, with D unclear. With 2 bases removed from V and 7 bases from J, the gap between germline ends came to 12 bases. The CDR3 spans 13 residues. Germline V gives CDR1 MNHEY, CDR2 SVGEGT. For the CDR3, the DNA is TGTGCCAGCAGTTACGACCCAAGGAGAGAGCAGTACTTC. Encoded protein: CASSYDPRREQYF.

The gene calls are TRBV11-3 and TRBJ2-1; TRBD2 aligns across 10 bases. CDR1 is SGHNT, CDR2 YENEEA, per germline. The CDR3 has 15 amino acids. With 5 bases clipped from V and 5 bases from J, the junction kept 6 bases outside the gene matches. The CDR3 nucleotides are TGTGCCAGCAGCCTCGGACTAGCGGAAAACAATGAGCAGTTCTTC. This gives the protein CASSLGLAENNEQFF.